Reported below is one TCR beta chain. The CDR3 consists of 14 residues. Generated by immunoSEQ multiplex PCR, the TCRdb table keeps only in-frame clones and is missing some. The sample shows approximately 97,000 clones, 80% to 95% of them seen only once. The record originates from a study of cytomegalovirus exposure and HLA in healthy donors. This chain uses TRBV1 with TRBJ2-1; the table assigns TRBD2, which was not confirmed against the DNA. TRBV1 is listed as a pseudogene. The receptor comes from a woman aged 30 to 39 in good health and CMV-seropositive. The sample taken for sequencing was PBMCs. The CDR3 DNA sequence: TGCACCAGCAGCATGCTGCGCTCCTACAATGAGCAGTTCTTC. Amino acid sequence: CTSSMLRSYNEQFF.